Following are 22 T cell receptor beta chains from one sample sequenced in a study of T cell changes during pregnancy in multiple sclerosis (dated by TCRdb to between 2018 and 2020). The library relied on the immunoSEQ multiplex PCR assay. What TCRdb holds here is the immuneACCESS table cut down to in-frame rearrangements. Part of the clones is not present; checked against another copy, under half of the missing clones reflect an unresolved V gene, and the others are unexplained. The sample data list about 87,000 clones, and just under 95% of these were observed just once. The ten largest clonotypes hold 1.3% to 1.5% of the sample. Sequencing used peripheral blood, obtained in the third trimester of pregnancy. These receptors all stem from a female donor in good health, enrolled as a control in a pregnancy study.

The J gene is TRBJ2-3, the V gene TRBV6-5; possible D gene TRBD1, 6 bases. The germline V and J ends were trimmed by 6 bases and 5 bases, with 15 bases remaining between them. Germline CDR1 is MNHEY and CDR2 is SVGAGI. CDR3 size: 14 residues. The CDR3 DNA is TGTGCCAGCAGGTACAGCCTGACAGGAGATACGCAGTATTTT. It encodes CASRYSLTGDTQYF.

The chain couples TRBV6-5 to TRBJ2-4, with D hard to call. CDR3 length: 15 amino acids. V was shortened by 0 bases and J by 0 bases, with 6 bases between the two germline ends. Germline CDR1 is MNHEY and CDR2 is SVGAGI. The CDR3 DNA follows: TGTGCCAGCAGTTACTCACTTCTAGCCAAAAACATTCAGTACTTC. This codes for CASSYSLLAKNIQYF.

The gene calls are TRBV5-1 and TRBJ2-1, with 7 bases that match TRBD2. The CDR3 runs 17 residues. The germline CDR1 and CDR2 sequences are SGHRS and YFSETQ. The junction had 13 bases not matched to a gene; V was cut back by 3 bases and J by 4 bases. Here the CDR3 DNA reads TGCGCCAGCAGCTGGTCTCCTAGCGGAGGCGGGTACAATGAGCAGTTCTTC. Protein product: CASSWSPSGGGYNEQFF.

This clone was seen only once. This chain links TRBV5-4 with TRBJ2-5, with 11 bases that match TRBD2. The CDR3 is 16 residues long. The J segment lost 0 bases and the V segment lost 4 bases, leaving 5 bases of the junction unmatched. The germline V gene encodes CDR1 SGHNT and CDR2 YYREEE (reference sequence). CDR3 coding DNA: TGTGCCAGCAGCCCTAGGACTAGCGGGTACCAAGAGACCCAGTACTTC. The encoded protein is CASSPRTSGYQETQYF.

This chain uses TRBV9 with TRBJ2-2; TRBD2 agrees at 7 bases. The length of the CDR3 is 13 residues. The V gene's germline CDR1 is SGDLS and CDR2 YYNGEE. Germline trimming cut 0 bases from V and 10 bases from J; bases unmatched to any gene: 3. The CDR3, as DNA: TGTGCCAGCAGCGTAGCTAGCGGTTTGGAGCTGTTTTTT. Translation: CASSVASGLELFF.

Concerning this clone: At one boundary the junction diverges from the germline segment, which might be a read error. The rearrangement links TRBV11-2 to TRBJ2-5; 7 bases map to TRBD2. Germline V CDR1 and CDR2: SGHAT, FQNNGV. The length of the CDR3 is 15 residues. The CDR3 reads CASRLGSGGGETQYF. The CDR3, as DNA: TGTGCCAGCAGGTTAGGGTCGGGAGGAGGGGAGACCCAGTACTTC.

This chain connects TRBV5-1 to TRBJ1-1; 8 nucleotides agree with TRBD1. CDR3 length equals 17 residues. Germline trimming cut 0 bases from V and 3 bases from J; bases unmatched to any gene: 10. Germline V gene sequence: CDR1 SGHRS, CDR2 YFSETQ. In DNA form, the CDR3 reads TGCGCCAGCAGCTTGGGGTCCATGACAGGGGCTCACACTGAAGCTTTCTTT. Its translation: CASSLGSMTGAHTEAFF.

J is TRBJ1-4 and V is TRBV6-5; 11 bases match TRBD1. The CDR3 extends over 15 amino acids. Trimming cost V 5 bases and J 7 bases; bases outside gene matches: 6. Germline CDR1 is MNHEY and CDR2 is SVGAGI. The DNA of the CDR3 is TGTGCCAGCAGTGCCGGACAGGGGGCGGGTGAAAAACTGTTTTTT. Amino acids: CASSAGQGAGEKLFF.

This clone was seen just once. This chain connects TRBV2 to TRBJ2-1; 7 nucleotides align to TRBD2. The CDR3 is 15 residues long. CDR1 SNHLY and CDR2 FYNNEI come from the germline V gene. V shed 11 bases, J shed 1 base, and the junction held 11 bases outside the gene matches. The CDR3 coding sequence is TGTGCCTCGTGGGAGGGGTCGATTTCCTACAATGAGCAGTTCTTC. The encoded protein is CASWEGSISYNEQFF.

CDR3 DNA: TGCGCCAGCAGCTTGGCCAATGGGGCAGAGACCCAGTACTTC. Protein: CASSLANGAETQYF. V usage is TRBV5-1 and J usage is TRBJ2-5; the D gene is possibly TRBD1 (5 bases). The CDR3 runs to 14 residues. CDR1 is SGHRS and CDR2 is YFSETQ in the germline V gene. V lost 0 bases, J lost 4 bases, and 10 bases lay in between.

This chain joins TRBV2 and TRBJ2-1, with TRBD2 matching over 10 bases. V gave up 5 bases and J gave up 5 bases; unmatched junction bases: 12. This CDR3 is 17 amino acids long. Per the germline V gene, CDR1 is SNHLY and CDR2 is FYNNEI. The CDR3 here is CASSRLSTSGVDNEQFF. CDR3 sequence (DNA): TGTGCCAGCAGTCGATTATCCACTAGCGGGGTCGACAATGAGCAGTTCTTC.

This chain connects TRBV5-1 to TRBJ1-3; D may be TRBD1 (5 bases). CDR1 SGHRS and CDR2 YFSETQ come from the germline V gene. Trimming left V 2 bases short and J 4 bases short, with 16 bases between. The CDR3 is made up of 16 amino acids. The CDR3 region is CASSLTGVPGGNTIYF. The CDR3 nucleotides are TGCGCCAGCAGCTTAACGGGGGTTCCCGGCGGAAACACCATATATTTT.

The chain uses TRBV28 and TRBJ2-7, with 15 bases fitting TRBD2. Trimming removed 6 bases from V and 10 bases from J; junction bases left unmatched: 16. CDR3 length: 17 residues. Germline V gene data show CDR1 as MDHEN and CDR2 as SYDVKM. The DNA of the CDR3 is TGTGCCAGCAGGCCCGCATCTGGGACTAGCGGGAGGCCCTCTCAGTACTTC. This translates into CASRPASGTSGRPSQYF.

The gene calls are TRBV5-6 and TRBJ2-1, with 10 bases lining up with TRBD2. Germline V CDR1 and CDR2: SGHDT, YYEEEE. CDR3 size: 17 residues. The V and J ends lost 0 bases and 4 bases, in that order; junction bases with no gene match: 7. The CDR3 nucleotides read TGTGCCAGCAGCTTGGGGCCCATAGCGGGAGGTTACAATGAGCAGTTCTTC. Translation: CASSLGPIAGGYNEQFF.

CDR3 coding DNA: TGTGCCTGGAGTCCCGGGACTAGCGGGGCAGATACGCAGTATTTT. Translating it yields CAWSPGTSGADTQYF. The chain recombines TRBV30 with TRBJ2-3, with 13 positions matching TRBD2. Germline CDR1 reads GTSNPN; CDR2 reads SVGIG (reference sequence). V was clipped by 2 bases and J by 4 bases; unmatched bases: 3. The CDR3 totals 15 residues. The whole variable domain, filled in from reference TRBV30 and TRBJ2-3, reads SQTIHQWPATLVQPVGSPLSLECTVEGTSNPNLYWYRQAAGRGLQLLFYSVGIGQISSEVPQNLSASRPQDRQFILSSKKLLLSDSGFYLCAWSPGTSGADTQYFGPGTRLTVL.

The chain employs TRBV5-4 and TRBJ2-7, with D unclear. The CDR3 is 14 amino acids. The germline V and J ends were trimmed by 5 bases and 5 bases, with 17 bases remaining between them. From germline, CDR1 is SGHNT and CDR2 YYREEE (reference sequence). The CDR3 reads CASRPTASTHEQYF. The DNA for the CDR3 is TGTGCCAGCAGGCCCACAGCCAGCACCCACGAGCAGTACTTC.

This rearrangement joins TRBV5-1 to TRBJ2-1; D may be TRBD2 (7 bases). Germline V gene sequence: CDR1 SGHRS, CDR2 YFSETQ. Trimming removed 3 bases from V and 7 bases from J, with 14 bases in between. The CDR3 has 14 amino acids. The CDR3 nucleotides are TGCGCCAGCAGCTCTCGGGGGGCGGGGAATGAGCAGTTCTTC. It codes for CASSSRGAGNEQFF.

V usage is TRBV6-1 and J usage is TRBJ2-1; D uncertain. The CDR3 extends over 14 amino acids. The ends were cut back, 3 bases at V and 6 bases at J, with 12 bases in the middle. The germline V gene has CDR1 MNHNS and CDR2 SASEGT. The CDR3 loop reads CASSDYSSRNEQFF. The CDR3 DNA sequence: TGTGCCAGCAGTGATTACAGTTCTCGCAATGAGCAGTTCTTC.

The chain uses TRBV5-1 and TRBJ1-4; 7 bases line up with TRBD1. Germline trimming cut 0 bases from V and 7 bases from J; bases unmatched to any gene: 6. The CDR3 has 15 amino acids. In germline, CDR1 is SGHRS, CDR2 YFSETQ. The CDR3 bases are TGCGCCAGCAGCTTGGAGGGGGCTATAGGTGAAAAACTGTTTTTT. It is translated as CASSLEGAIGEKLFF.

The chain uses TRBV4-1 and TRBJ2-2; possibly TRBD2 for D (6 bases). Per germline, CDR1 MGHRA and CDR2 YSYEKL. The CDR3 totals 16 residues. Trimming cost V 0 bases and J 4 bases, with 12 bases left between them. CDR3 DNA: TGCGCCAGCAGCCAAGATCTTCGGGGGAGCACCGGGGAGCTGTTTTTT. It specifies CASSQDLRGSTGELFF.

The CDR3 loop is CASSPRTGDGYTF. The CDR3, as DNA: TGTGCCAGCTCACCTCGGACAGGGGATGGCTACACCTTC. The J gene is TRBJ1-2, the V gene TRBV18; 9 bases map to TRBD1. Germline-derived CDR1 and CDR2 are KGHSH and LQKENI. This CDR3 is 13 amino acids long. Trimming took 3 bases from V and 6 from J; bases not matched to a gene: 2.

This clone was counted once. The chain links TRBV5-1 to TRBJ2-2; 11 bases line up with TRBD2. This CDR3 is built from 15 residues. Trimming cost V 2 bases and J 5 bases; bases outside gene matches: 2. CDR1 SGHRS and CDR2 YFSETQ come from the germline V gene. CDR3 sequence (DNA): TGCGCCAGCAGCTTCCTAGCGGGAGGAACCGGGGAGCTGTTTTTT. Translating gives CASSFLAGGTGELFF.